A few counts support the clone carrying this TCR beta chain. Its antigen is still unknown. These data belong to a study of blood T cells in healthy people across ages. Study details: About one barcoded beta molecule per two T cells was captured by template switching.

Trimming left V 6 bases short and J 0 bases short, with 18 bases between. Germline V CDR1 and CDR2: DFQATT, SNEGSKA (reference sequence). This CDR3 has 15 amino acids. Russia was home to the donors, healthy Caucasian individuals aged about 6 to 90. Next came a second PCR, run for about 6 to 12 cycles, which used a sample-barcoded 5' primer along with a J-beta primer mix. In TCRdb, the 5' RACE reads were re-called with MiXCR into one record per CDR3 protein. The repertoire holds about a million distinct CDR3 sequences, about 48% seen once, with about an eighth in the top ten. Regarding the study as a whole: Older age went with lower TCR beta diversity per million T cells, in a roughly linear way.

The source is a man aged 25 to 45 in good health. Sequenced input: blood. The chain carries TRBV20-1 and TRBJ2-7; possibly TRBD1 for D (5 bases). The CDR3 coding sequence is TGCAGTGCAAGTGACAGTTACCAGTCCTCCTACGAGCAGTACTTC. This encodes CSASDSYQSSYEQYF.